The rows below give T cell receptor beta chains drawn from one sample of a study of persistence of HIV-infected CD4 T cells. These receptors' targets are unknown. Clones were sequenced by immunoSEQ multiplex PCR, and TCRdb holds only the in-frame ones, with some missing. The sample has about 45,000 clones; just over 90% are singletons. The sample was CD4+ T cells sorted from PBMCs after roughly 18-hour stimulation, taken from a patient who received antiretroviral therapy. Receptors were obtained from an adult man with HIV who was CMV-seropositive. Each CDR3 is given with its conserved first and last residue. A D gene is named only where the DNA matches it firmly. Expanded clones get a size class; other rows say once, few or many, or leave the size out.

v_gene: TRBV7-2; abundance: .; d_gene: .; j_gene: TRBJ1-2; CDR3aa: CASSARSRDYGYTF; CDR3nt: TGTGCCAGCAGCGCCCGTAGCAGGGATTATGGCTACACCTTC
v_gene: TRBV5-1; abundance: .; d_gene: .; j_gene: TRBJ2-6; CDR3aa: CASSLAGANVLTF; CDR3nt: TGCGCCAGCAGCTTGGCTGGGGCCAACGTCCTGACTTTC
v_gene: TRBV10-3; abundance: .; d_gene: .; j_gene: TRBJ2-2; CDR3aa: CAITASSNTGELFF; CDR3nt: TGTGCCATCACCGCAAGCTCGAACACCGGGGAGCTGTTTTTT
v_gene: TRBV9; abundance: .; d_gene: .; j_gene: TRBJ2-3; CDR3aa: CASSVRGLNTDTQYF; CDR3nt: TGTGCCAGCAGCGTCCGGGGGTTGAACACAGATACGCAGTATTTT
v_gene: TRBV4-2; abundance: medium-sized; d_gene: .; j_gene: TRBJ2-6; CDR3aa: CASSQNREMGSSGANVLTF; CDR3nt: TGTGCCAGCAGCCAAAATAGGGAAATGGGATCTAGTGGGGCCAACGTCCTGACTTTC
v_gene: TRBV10-2; abundance: .; d_gene: .; j_gene: TRBJ2-3; CDR3aa: CASRTRLRGSTDTQYF; CDR3nt: TGCGCCAGCAGAACCCGACTTAGGGGGTCTACAGATACGCAGTATTTT
v_gene: TRBV3-1/TRBV3-2; abundance: .; d_gene: .; j_gene: TRBJ2-7; CDR3aa: CASSHGDKSYEQYF; CDR3nt: TGTGCCAGCAGCCATGGGGACAAGTCCTACGAGCAGTACTTC
v_gene: TRBV15; abundance: .; d_gene: .; j_gene: TRBJ1-5; CDR3aa: CATSSPGTVGNQPQHF; CDR3nt: TGTGCCACCAGCAGTCCCGGGACGGTAGGGAATCAGCCCCAGCATTTT
v_gene: TRBV6-5; abundance: .; d_gene: .; j_gene: TRBJ2-1; CDR3aa: CASSWDVRYNEQFF; CDR3nt: TGTGCCAGCAGTTGGGACGTTCGATACAATGAGCAGTTCTTC
v_gene: TRBV6-5; abundance: .; d_gene: .; j_gene: TRBJ1-6; CDR3aa: CASSFRLNSPLHF; CDR3nt: TGTGCCAGCAGTTTCAGGTTGAATTCACCCCTCCACTTT
v_gene: TRBV5-5; abundance: .; d_gene: .; j_gene: TRBJ1-5; CDR3aa: CASSLEAGYGQPQHF; CDR3nt: TGTGCCAGCAGCTTGGAAGCTGGGTACGGTCAGCCCCAGCATTTT
v_gene: TRBV14; abundance: .; d_gene: .; j_gene: TRBJ1-6; CDR3aa: CASSPLGSVNSPLHF; CDR3nt: TGTGCCAGCAGCCCCCTTGGCTCTGTAAATTCACCCCTCCACTTT
v_gene: TRBV5-1; abundance: .; d_gene: .; j_gene: TRBJ1-1; CDR3aa: CASSLVNTEAFF; CDR3nt: TGCGCCAGCAGCTTGGTGAACACTGAAGCTTTCTTT
v_gene: TRBV4-2; abundance: .; d_gene: .; j_gene: TRBJ2-2; CDR3aa: CASSQEWLAETGELFF; CDR3nt: TGTGCCAGCAGCCAAGAATGGCTAGCAGAGACCGGGGAGCTGTTTTTT
v_gene: TRBV9; abundance: .; d_gene: TRBD2; j_gene: TRBJ2-1; CDR3aa: CASTRAGGPPVEQFF; CDR3nt: TGTGCCAGCACTAGGGCGGGGGGCCCCCCCGTGGAGCAGTTCTTC
v_gene: TRBV5-8; abundance: .; d_gene: .; j_gene: TRBJ1-2; CDR3aa: CASSFLRTGYTF; CDR3nt: TGTGCCAGCAGCTTCCTACGGACGGGCTACACCTTC
v_gene: TRBV19; abundance: .; d_gene: .; j_gene: TRBJ1-3; CDR3aa: CASSISPSSRNTIYF; CDR3nt: TGTGCCAGTAGTATCTCCCCCTCGTCAAGAAACACCATATATTTT
v_gene: TRBV27; abundance: .; d_gene: .; j_gene: TRBJ2-2; CDR3aa: CASSLSPGRDTGELFF; CDR3nt: TGTGCCAGCAGTTTATCCCCAGGGCGGGACACCGGGGAGCTGTTTTTT
v_gene: TRBV7-2; abundance: .; d_gene: .; j_gene: TRBJ2-4; CDR3aa: CASSLSGEAKNIQYF; CDR3nt: TGTGCCAGCAGCTTATCGGGCGAGGCCAAAAACATTCAGTACTTC
v_gene: TRBV19; abundance: .; d_gene: .; j_gene: TRBJ2-4; CDR3aa: CASRRQASDIQYF; CDR3nt: TGTGCCAGTAGAAGGCAGGCCTCCGACATTCAGTACTTC
v_gene: TRBV24-1; abundance: few; d_gene: .; j_gene: TRBJ2-3; CDR3aa: CATSDGAADTQYF; CDR3nt: TGTGCCACCAGTGACGGGGCGGCAGATACGCAGTATTTT
v_gene: TRBV6-5; abundance: .; d_gene: TRBD1; j_gene: TRBJ1-6; CDR3aa: CASTFQGARNSPLHF; CDR3nt: TGTGCCAGCACCTTTCAGGGGGCAAGGAATTCACCCCTCCACTTT
v_gene: TRBV19; abundance: .; d_gene: TRBD1; j_gene: TRBJ1-2; CDR3aa: CASSIATGTGNYGYTF; CDR3nt: TGTGCCAGTAGTATAGCTACCGGGACAGGTAACTATGGCTACACCTTC
v_gene: TRBV5-8; abundance: .; d_gene: .; j_gene: TRBJ2-1; CDR3aa: CASSPPRQVPPYNEQFF; CDR3nt: TGTGCCAGCAGCCCCCCCCGACAGGTCCCCCCCTACAATGAGCAGTTCTTC
v_gene: TRBV2; abundance: .; d_gene: .; j_gene: TRBJ1-5; CDR3aa: CASSGVLGGVNQPQRF; CDR3nt: TGTGCCAGCAGTGGGGTCCTCGGTGGCGTCAATCAGCCCCAGCGTTTT
v_gene: TRBV6-5; abundance: .; d_gene: .; j_gene: TRBJ2-7; CDR3aa: CASSVLDEQYF; CDR3nt: TGTGCCAGCAGCGTCTTGGACGAGCAGTACTTC
v_gene: TRBV28; abundance: .; d_gene: TRBD1; j_gene: TRBJ2-7; CDR3aa: CASSPAGQGYEQYF; CDR3nt: TGTGCCAGCAGTCCCGCCGGACAGGGCTACGAGCAGTACTTC
v_gene: TRBV20-1; abundance: .; d_gene: TRBD1; j_gene: TRBJ1-2; CDR3aa: CSASTRDRGNYGYTF; CDR3nt: TGCAGTGCTAGTACTAGGGACAGGGGTAACTATGGCTACACCTTC
v_gene: TRBV5-5; abundance: .; d_gene: TRBD1; j_gene: TRBJ1-2; CDR3aa: CASSLGAGGRNGYTF; CDR3nt: TGTGCCAGCAGCTTGGGGGCAGGGGGCAGGAATGGCTACACCTTC
v_gene: TRBV6-5; abundance: .; d_gene: TRBD1; j_gene: TRBJ1-2; CDR3aa: CASSSPRTGAYGYTF; CDR3nt: TGTGCCAGCAGTTCGCCACGTACAGGGGCCTATGGCTACACCTTC
v_gene: TRBV6-5; abundance: .; d_gene: .; j_gene: TRBJ1-2; CDR3aa: CASSLHRDPNYGYTF; CDR3nt: TGTGCCAGCAGCCTACACAGGGATCCAAACTATGGCTACACCTTC
v_gene: TRBV18; abundance: .; d_gene: TRBD1; j_gene: TRBJ2-5; CDR3aa: CASSPWTQGETQYF; CDR3nt: TGTGCCAGCTCACCATGGACACAGGGGGAGACCCAGTACTTC
v_gene: TRBV27; abundance: .; d_gene: .; j_gene: TRBJ2-1; CDR3aa: CASSDLFGGGEEQFF; CDR3nt: TGTGCCAGCAGTGACTTATTCGGGGGCGGGGAAGAGCAGTTCTTC
v_gene: TRBV7-8; abundance: .; d_gene: TRBD1; j_gene: TRBJ2-3; CDR3aa: CASKDRGSLADTQYF; CDR3nt: TGTGCCAGCAAGGACAGGGGCAGTTTAGCAGATACGCAGTATTTT
v_gene: TRBV3-1/TRBV3-2; abundance: .; d_gene: TRBD2; j_gene: TRBJ2-2; CDR3aa: CASSRARGGTGELFF; CDR3nt: TGTGCCAGCAGTCGGGCCCGGGGGGGCACCGGGGAGCTGTTTTTT
v_gene: TRBV27; abundance: .; d_gene: TRBD1; j_gene: TRBJ1-1; CDR3aa: CASKGRDRGEAFF; CDR3nt: TGTGCCAGCAAGGGAAGGGACAGGGGAGAAGCTTTCTTT
v_gene: TRBV30; abundance: .; d_gene: .; j_gene: TRBJ2-1; CDR3aa: CAWSVTLSGPPGEQFF; CDR3nt: TGTGCCTGGAGTGTAACCCTCAGCGGGCCACCGGGTGAGCAGTTCTTC
v_gene: TRBV24-1; abundance: .; d_gene: TRBD2; j_gene: TRBJ2-3; CDR3aa: CATSDARLAGPTDTQYF; CDR3nt: TGTGCCACCAGTGATGCCCGACTAGCGGGGCCCACAGATACGCAGTATTTT
v_gene: TRBV9; abundance: .; d_gene: TRBD1; j_gene: TRBJ1-3; CDR3aa: CASSNQGGAGGNTIYF; CDR3nt: TGTGCCAGCAGCAACCAAGGGGGCGCAGGAGGAAACACCATATATTTT
v_gene: TRBV20-1; abundance: .; d_gene: .; j_gene: TRBJ2-7; CDR3aa: CSARITGEQYF; CDR3nt: TGCAGTGCTAGAATAACAGGGGAGCAGTACTTC
v_gene: TRBV28; abundance: few; d_gene: .; j_gene: TRBJ2-3; CDR3aa: CASTSARSGGTDTQYF; CDR3nt: TGTGCCAGCACCTCCGCCAGGAGCGGCGGCACAGATACGCAGTATTTT
v_gene: TRBV19; abundance: .; d_gene: TRBD1; j_gene: TRBJ2-7; CDR3aa: CASMLQTGGEQYF; CDR3nt: TGTGCCAGTATGCTACAAACAGGGGGCGAGCAGTACTTC
v_gene: TRBV19; abundance: .; d_gene: TRBD1; j_gene: TRBJ1-5; CDR3aa: CASSIRTGPPPQHF; CDR3nt: TGTGCCAGTAGTATCAGGACAGGGCCGCCGCCCCAGCATTTT
v_gene: TRBV18; abundance: .; d_gene: .; j_gene: TRBJ1-2; CDR3aa: CASSPRDSKVDGYTF; CDR3nt: TGTGCCAGCTCACCCCGGGACTCTAAGGTGGATGGCTACACCTTC
v_gene: TRBV7-8; abundance: .; d_gene: .; j_gene: TRBJ1-3; CDR3aa: CASSHGNTIYF; CDR3nt: TGTGCCAGCAGCCATGGAAACACCATATATTTT
v_gene: TRBV2; abundance: once; d_gene: TRBD2; j_gene: TRBJ2-4; CDR3aa: CANYFPGLAGSDIQYF; CDR3nt: TGTGCCAACTACTTCCCGGGACTAGCGGGGAGTGACATTCAGTACTTC
v_gene: TRBV2; abundance: once; d_gene: .; j_gene: TRBJ2-3; CDR3aa: CASSDRQTSTDTQYF; CDR3nt: TGTGCCAGCAGTGACAGGCAAACCAGCACAGATACGCAGTATTTT
v_gene: TRBV5-1; abundance: .; d_gene: .; j_gene: TRBJ1-3; CDR3aa: CASSLERSSSGNTIYF; CDR3nt: TGCGCCAGCAGCTTGGAGAGGAGTTCCTCTGGAAACACCATATATTTT
v_gene: TRBV5-5; abundance: .; d_gene: .; j_gene: TRBJ1-5; CDR3aa: CASSLDDRYSNQPQHF; CDR3nt: TGTGCCAGCAGTTTAGACGACCGGTATAGCAATCAGCCCCAGCATTTT
v_gene: TRBV19; abundance: .; d_gene: .; j_gene: TRBJ1-1; CDR3aa: CASKRGLNTEAFF; CDR3nt: TGTGCCAGTAAAAGGGGATTGAACACTGAAGCTTTCTTT
v_gene: TRBV27; abundance: .; d_gene: TRBD2; j_gene: TRBJ2-2; CDR3aa: CASNSLGLAGGHTGELFF; CDR3nt: TGTGCCAGCAATTCCCTGGGACTAGCGGGGGGTCACACCGGGGAGCTGTTTTTT